This is a list of T cell receptor beta chains from one sample in a study of OX40 agonist ivuxolimab in advanced cancers. Sequenced by immunoSEQ multiplex PCR; TCRdb stores in-frame clones only, minus some. Among approximately 72,000 clones listed, over 80% were seen once. The sample was CD4+ or CD8+ T cells sorted from blood, taken in a trial of the OX40 agonist ivuxolimab. The source is an adult with an advanced solid tumor such as melanoma, head and neck, liver or kidney cancer. The CDR3 runs from the conserved cysteine through the conserved F or W. D genes are given only for firm matches. Part of the rows lack a size; the others show once, few, many or a class for expanded clones.

v_gene	j_gene	d_gene	abundance	CDR3aa	CDR3nt
TRBV7-3	TRBJ2-5	-	-	CASSYGQQETQYF	TGTGCCAGCAGCTACGGACAGCAAGAGACCCAGTACTTC
TRBV10-3	TRBJ1-3	TRBD1	-	CAIRFTGTGGSSGNTIYF	TGTGCCATCAGGTTTACCGGGACAGGGGGCTCATCTGGAAACACCATATATTTT
TRBV5-1	TRBJ2-5	-	-	CASSSDMYQETQYF	TGCGCCAGCAGCTCCGACATGTACCAAGAGACCCAGTACTTC
TRBV2	TRBJ1-4	TRBD1	-	CASSPSGTGDEKLFF	TGTGCCAGCAGCCCCTCCGGGACAGGCGACGAAAAACTGTTTTTT
TRBV5-1	TRBJ1-4	-	few	CASSMDSTNEKLFF	TGCGCCAGCAGCATGGACAGTACTAATGAAAAACTGTTTTTT
TRBV19	TRBJ2-1	TRBD2	-	CASSARTSGRVNEQFF	TGTGCCAGTAGTGCTAGGACTAGCGGGAGAGTCAATGAGCAGTTCTTC
TRBV19	TRBJ2-5	TRBD1	-	CASSEGAWSQETQYF	TGTGCCAGTAGTGAGGGGGCTTGGAGCCAAGAGACCCAGTACTTC
TRBV2	TRBJ2-3	-	-	CASSPSTDTQYF	TGTGCCAGCAGTCCTAGCACAGATACGCAGTATTTT
TRBV5-1	TRBJ2-1	TRBD2	-	CASSSGLAGISEQFF	TGCGCCAGCAGCTCGGGACTAGCGGGAATAAGCGAGCAGTTCTTC
TRBV5-4	TRBJ2-7	-	-	CASSPDSSYEQYF	TGTGCCAGCAGCCCCGACAGCTCCTACGAGCAGTACTTC
TRBV5-1	TRBJ2-5	-	-	CASSYGLTQGGETQYF	TGCGCCAGCAGCTATGGCCTCACGCAGGGCGGAGAGACCCAGTACTTC
TRBV28	TRBJ1-1	TRBD1	-	CATLDDRARTEAFF	TGTGCCACCCTGGACGACAGGGCGCGAACTGAAGCTTTCTTT
TRBV30	TRBJ2-3	TRBD1	-	CASDRGDTQYF	TGTGCCAGCGACAGGGGGGATACGCAGTATTTT
TRBV10-2	TRBJ1-5	TRBD1	once	CASSAGGRGNQPQHF	TGCGCCAGCAGTGCAGGGGGCCGAGGCAATCAGCCCCAGCATTTT
TRBV19	TRBJ2-1	-	-	CASSIVHSEQFF	TGTGCCAGTAGTATCGTCCATTCTGAGCAGTTCTTC
TRBV7-7	TRBJ2-2	TRBD1	-	CASSRDRNTGELFF	TGTGCCAGCAGCAGGGACAGAAACACCGGGGAGCTGTTTTTT
TRBV30	TRBJ1-4	-	-	CAWREDQGRGEKLFF	TGTGCCTGGAGGGAAGATCAGGGCCGGGGTGAAAAACTGTTTTTT
TRBV6-1	TRBJ2-7	TRBD1	-	CASSEASLDRGPYEQYF	TGTGCCAGCAGTGAAGCGTCCCTAGACAGGGGGCCGTACGAGCAGTACTTC
TRBV7-2	TRBJ1-1	-	-	CASSVLSGYGNTEAFF	TGTGCCAGCAGCGTTTTATCAGGGTACGGGAACACTGAAGCTTTCTTT
TRBV6-1	TRBJ1-6	-	-	CASSGRKGPNSPLHF	TGTGCCAGCAGTGGGAGGAAGGGCCCTAATTCACCCCTCCACTTT
TRBV6-5	TRBJ2-7	TRBD2	-	CASGGSGRTYEQYF	TGTGCCAGTGGGGGCAGCGGGAGAACATACGAGCAGTACTTC
TRBV5-1	TRBJ2-3	TRBD2	-	CASSWAGLAGDTQYF	TGCGCCAGCAGCTGGGCGGGACTAGCGGGAGATACGCAGTATTTT
TRBV10-3	TRBJ2-2	TRBD2	-	CAIRASGSGGELFF	TGTGCCATCAGGGCTAGCGGGAGTGGCGGGGAGCTGTTTTTT
TRBV30	TRBJ1-2	-	-	CAWSSGDRLGTF	TGTGCCTGGAGTAGCGGAGACCGCTTGGGCACCTTC
TRBV27	TRBJ2-2	-	few	CASQDTNTGELFF	TGTGCCAGCCAAGACACAAACACCGGGGAGCTGTTTTTT
TRBV30	TRBJ1-3	-	once	CAWSGAASGNTIYF	TGTGCCTGGAGTGGTGCCGCCTCTGGAAACACCATATATTTT
TRBV7-9	TRBJ2-7	-	-	CASTYGDGRSYEQYF	TGTGCCAGCACCTACGGGGACGGCCGCTCCTACGAGCAGTACTTC
TRBV7-9	TRBJ2-5	TRBD1	-	CASSLGQMETQYF	TGTGCCAGCAGCCTGGGACAGATGGAGACCCAGTACTTC
TRBV28	TRBJ2-2	-	-	CASRSTTANTGELFF	TGTGCCAGCAGATCGACTACCGCGAACACCGGGGAGCTGTTTTTT
TRBV5-1	TRBJ2-3	TRBD2	-	CASSLLAGGRATDTQYF	TGCGCCAGCAGCTTACTAGCGGGAGGGCGGGCCACAGATACGCAGTATTTT
TRBV7-9	TRBJ1-6	-	-	CASSLEGDNSPLHF	TGTGCCAGCAGCTTAGAAGGGGATAATTCACCCCTCCACTTT
TRBV11-2	TRBJ2-3	TRBD2	-	CASSLRASGLTDTQYF	TGTGCCAGCAGCTTAAGGGCTAGCGGACTCACAGATACGCAGTATTTT
TRBV30	TRBJ2-1	-	-	CAFRTGFDEQFF	TGTGCCTTCCGTACAGGGTTCGATGAGCAGTTCTTC
TRBV4-2	TRBJ2-3	TRBD2	-	CASSQGWSGGDTDTQYF	TGTGCCAGCAGCCAAGGATGGAGCGGGGGAGACACAGATACGCAGTATTTT
TRBV7-2	TRBJ2-4	-	few	CASSLKLVENIQYF	TGTGCCAGCAGCTTAAAACTAGTAGAAAACATTCAGTACTTC
TRBV6-6	TRBJ1-2	TRBD1	-	CASSLTGEDYGYTF	TGTGCCAGCAGTCTGACAGGGGAAGACTATGGCTACACCTTC
TRBV11-2	TRBJ2-7	TRBD2	-	CASRYAPAGENEQYF	TGTGCCAGCAGATACGCCCCTGCGGGAGAGAACGAGCAGTACTTC
TRBV15	TRBJ2-5	-	-	CATSRAAQETQYF	TGTGCCACCAGCAGAGCAGCCCAAGAGACCCAGTACTTC
TRBV28	TRBJ1-3	-	-	CASSATVGIGNTIYF	TGTGCCAGCAGTGCTACAGTGGGAATTGGAAACACCATATATTTT
TRBV7-2	TRBJ2-1	-	once	CASSIQGLLSYNEQFF	TGTGCCAGCAGCATCCAGGGCCTCCTATCTTACAATGAGCAGTTCTTC
TRBV21-1	TRBJ2-1	-	-	CASERTVPGLAGALDNEQFF	TGTGCCAGCGAAAGGACAGTCCCGGGACTAGCGGGAGCTCTCGACAATGAGCAGTTCTTC
TRBV27	TRBJ2-3	-	-	CASSFLTQTDTQYF	TGTGCCAGCAGTTTTCTCACGCAGACGGATACGCAGTATTTT
TRBV7-8	TRBJ2-2	TRBD2	-	CASSLVLTSGSRELFF	TGTGCCAGCAGCTTAGTGTTGACTAGCGGGAGTAGGGAGCTGTTTTTT
TRBV11-3	TRBJ2-2	-	-	CASSSGSLGGELFF	TGTGCCAGCAGCTCGGGGAGCCTGGGGGGGGAGCTGTTTTTT
TRBV7-9	TRBJ2-4	TRBD1	-	CASSPGDRQYF	TGTGCCAGCAGCCCCGGGGACAGGCAGTACTTC
TRBV7-8	TRBJ1-2	TRBD1	-	CASSLNIDRGPYGYTF	TGTGCCAGCAGCTTAAATATAGACAGGGGGCCCTATGGCTACACCTTC
TRBV11-2	TRBJ1-6	TRBD1	-	CASSFTAAQGGNSPLHF	TGTGCCAGCAGCTTTACCGCGGCACAGGGGGGGAATTCACCCCTCCACTTT
TRBV6-6	TRBJ1-5	-	-	CASSYGRENQPQHF	TGTGCCAGCAGTTACGGGCGGGAGAATCAGCCCCAGCATTTT
TRBV19	TRBJ1-4	TRBD1	-	CASSIGTAEKLFF	TGTGCCAGTAGTATTGGGACAGCTGAAAAACTGTTTTTT
TRBV29-1	TRBJ2-7	-	-	CSVTGRTGRGSYEQYF	TGCAGCGTGACCGGGAGGACAGGGAGAGGCTCCTACGAGCAGTACTTC
TRBV11-2	TRBJ2-3	TRBD2	-	CASSPLAVSTDTQYF	TGTGCCAGCAGCCCACTAGCGGTAAGCACAGATACGCAGTATTTT
TRBV19	TRBJ2-1	TRBD2	-	CASSVPAGGHNEQFF	TGTGCCAGTAGTGTGCCAGCGGGGGGTCACAATGAGCAGTTCTTC
TRBV19	TRBJ1-5	-	-	CASSAGRHQPQHF	TGTGCCAGTAGTGCCGGGAGGCATCAGCCCCAGCATTTT
TRBV30	TRBJ2-3	TRBD1	once	CAWAGTGNTDTQYF	TGTGCCTGGGCCGGGACAGGTAACACAGATACGCAGTATTTT
TRBV28	TRBJ2-4	-	-	CASSLSGPNIQYF	TGTGCCAGCAGTTTGAGTGGGCCCAACATTCAGTACTTC